In this sample, the clone carrying this T cell receptor beta chain turned up many times. This record comes from a study of T cells after yellow fever vaccination. This CDR3 is 13 amino acids long. One entry per CDR3 protein results from TCRdb running MiXCR on the 5' RACE reads. The sample has some 99,000 distinct CDR3 sequences; around 5.8% are singletons. The V and J genes are TRBV21-1 and TRBJ1-2; the table names TRBD1, a call not compared with the DNA. TRBV21-1 is designated a pseudogene. The clonotype was recovered from a man in his late teens or twenties who received the YFV17D yellow fever vaccine. Sequencing was performed on CD8+ T cells sorted from PBMCs, taken 10 days after the yellow fever booster vaccination. In DNA, the CDR3 is TGTGCCAGCAGACGGGACGGGATTGGGGGCTACACCTTC. The encoded protein is CASRRDGIGGYTF.